This T cell receptor beta chain was profiled in a study of blood T cells in healthy people across ages (dated by TCRdb to the mid-2010s). In the study overall: In model experiments, template switching captured about one uniquely barcoded TCR beta cDNA molecule for every two T cells. To track age-related changes in TCR beta repertoire diversity, the study relied on deep sequencing normalized with unique cDNA molecular identifiers. Donors were grouped into four age groups: young (average about 15 years), middle-aged (roughly 40), aged (about 60) and long-lived (just over 80). To avoid experimental bias, donors of different ages were spread randomly across the sequencing lanes. The study analyzed two additional independent replicas of 1 million unique cDNA reads from the same blood draw for two donors, one aged 18 to 29 and one aged 80 or older.

The roughly 38 donors, aged about 6 to 90 years, were systemically healthy Caucasian individuals from Russia. Ten milliliters of peripheral blood were drawn from each donor into EDTA-treated Vacutainer tubes. Ficoll-Paque density-gradient centrifugation was used to isolate PBMCs, with at least 7 million per sample. Total RNA was extracted from PBMCs with Trizol reagent, with at least 5.5 micrograms obtained per sample. Naive CD45RAhigh/CD27high T cell percentages were measured by flow cytometry on a PBMC aliquot from every donor. The library was obtained by 5' RACE. Sequencing took place on an Illumina HiSeq 2500. A second roughly 6 to 11 cycle PCR used a sample-barcoded 5' primer and a J-beta primer mix. A template-switch 5' adaptor carrying 12 random nucleotides introduced a unique molecular identifier onto each TCR beta cDNA molecule. At least 3 million CDR3-containing paired-end reads were obtained from each sample. All of the RNA was converted into first-strand cDNA using the Mint cDNA synthesis kit, with a TRBC-specific oligonucleotide serving as the primer. After uracil-DNA glycosylase treatment, a first 18-cycle PCR used universal primers M1SS and BC2_uni_R on all cDNA. As for the original processing: For normalization, 1 million high-quality reads were randomly selected from each sample, with every read carrying a distinct molecular identifier. Reads sharing molecular identifiers were discarded rather than binned into consensus sequences. MiTCR, set to a Q25 quality threshold and the strictest error-elimination algorithm, was used for CDR3 identification, clonotype clustering and error correction. Lower-bound total TCR beta diversity was estimated with a nonparametric unseen species model using Euler transformation. TCRdb redid the processing of the public reads, applying fastp at Q25 and MiXCR, and retained in-frame beta chains. Every distinct CDR3 protein forms one entry, paired with its most common genes and DNA. In this record, the V and J calls reflect TCRdb's handling and not the investigators' own analysis. The sample has some 1.6 million distinct CDR3 sequences on record, roughly 30% of them singletons. Over 9% of the sample goes to the ten largest clones.

This clonotype showed up just a few times. The target of this receptor is not known. No base quality values were provided; no much bigger clone lies one nucleotide off. Beyond this particular receptor, the publication reports: Because donor CMV infection status was unknown, age-related changes in expanded clonotypes were potentially confounded. The percentage of naive T cells measured by flow cytometry correlated strongly with observed TCR beta diversity. Compared with the aged group, the long-lived group had more naive CD4+ T cells, fewer expanded clones and increased TCR diversity, a pattern suggesting age selection. Observed TCR beta diversity per million T cells fell roughly linearly with age, and a significant reduction was already apparent by age around 39. Estimates of total diversity from one million sequenced T cells were regarded as lower bounds and underestimates. Conclusive comparison of naive and antigen-experienced compartments was prevented by the profiling of bulk unsorted PBMCs.

V ends up 1 base short and J 10 bases short, with an unmatched junction base count of 7. The CDR3 has 15 amino acids, counting the end cysteine and phenylalanine. Just the 45-base CDR3 DNA is kept, in frame starting at base 1. Based on the germline V gene, the CDR1 and CDR2 sequences are MNHNS and SASEGT. The receptor was derived from a woman aged 25 to 39 in good health. Sequenced material: blood. The receptor chain draws on TRBV6-1 and TRBJ1-6, and TRBD1 matches 7 of the central bases. The CDR3 protein is CASSEVRQGGSPLHF. The nucleotide sequence is TGTGCCAGCAGTGAAGTTCGCCAGGGGGGATCACCCCTCCACTTT.